This TCR beta chain was documented in a study of OX40 agonist ivuxolimab in advanced cancers. TCRdb keeps only in-frame clones here, not all; method: immunoSEQ multiplex PCR. Of roughly 40,000 clones in the sample, roughly 81% are singletons; the top ten hold 16%. Germline loops: CDR1 LNHDA, CDR2 SQIVND (reference sequence). Trimming took off 1 base at V and 7 bases at J, with 5 bases between the two ends. The length of the CDR3 is 12 residues. The rearrangement links TRBV19 to TRBJ2-1; D is ambiguous. This material consisted of CD4+ or CD8+ T cells sorted from blood, taken in a trial of the OX40 agonist ivuxolimab. The clonotype was recovered from an adult with an advanced solid tumor such as melanoma, head and neck, liver or kidney cancer. The CDR3 sequence is CASSIVGNEQFF. Here the CDR3 DNA reads TGTGCCAGTAGTATAGTCGGGAATGAGCAGTTCTTC.